The rows below give T cell receptor beta chains drawn from one sample of a study of long-term antiretroviral therapy in people with HIV. Produced via immunoSEQ multiplex PCR; TCRdb's table is partial and in-frame only. The sample holds 25,000 to 35,000 clones, approximately 88% seen once. This sample comprised unsorted PBMCs, obtained 0.5 years after starting antiretroviral therapy. The receptor set was obtained from a woman aged 18 to 35 with HIV. CDR3s include the opening cysteine and the closing phenylalanine or tryptophan. Each record gives: D gene, J gene, clone size, V gene, CDR3 protein, CDR3 DNA. The D gene is left open where the match is weak. Size values are once, few and many counts, or a class for expanded clones, and some rows have none.

>TRBD1|TRBJ1-5|.|TRBV7-9
CASSSSTGLRDNQPQHF
TGTGCCAGCAGCTCATCGACAGGGTTAAGAGACAATCAGCCCCAGCATTTT
>TRBD2|TRBJ2-5|.|TRBV4-3
CASSKMAGEETQYF
TGCGCCAGCAGCAAGATGGCGGGAGAAGAGACCCAGTACTTC
>.|TRBJ2-7|.|TRBV7-6
CASSLGQYYEQYF
TGTGCCAGCAGCTTAGGGCAGTACTACGAGCAGTACTTC
>.|TRBJ2-4|.|TRBV11-1
CASSFTSSGNIQYF
TGTGCCAGCAGCTTTACTAGTTCAGGAAACATTCAGTACTTC
>.|TRBJ1-1|.|TRBV4-3
CASSQGNTYTEAFF
TGCGCCAGCAGCCAAGGAAACACCTACACTGAAGCTTTCTTT
>TRBD2|TRBJ2-1|.|TRBV12-5
CASGSNPWTSVDEQFF
TGTGCTAGTGGTTCGAACCCGTGGACTAGCGTGGATGAGCAGTTCTTC
>.|TRBJ2-5|.|TRBV9
CASSVDGRAAETQYF
TGTGCCAGCAGCGTAGATGGCAGGGCTGCAGAGACCCAGTACTTC
>.|TRBJ2-6|.|TRBV28
CASSLPFSGANVLTF
TGTGCCAGCAGTCTACCCTTCTCGGGGGCCAACGTCCTGACTTTC
>.|TRBJ2-1|.|TRBV9
CASGEFYEQFF
TGTGCCAGCGGTGAATTTTATGAGCAGTTCTTC
>TRBD1|TRBJ1-4|.|TRBV5-1
CASSVDRPDEKLFF
TGCGCCAGCAGCGTGGACAGGCCGGATGAAAAACTGTTTTTT
>.|TRBJ1-2|.|TRBV19
CASSILGTGYTF
TGTGCCAGTAGTATATTAGGGACTGGCTACACCTTC
>.|TRBJ1-2|.|TRBV29-1
CSVGIWGGYGYTF
TGCAGCGTTGGGATTTGGGGGGGGTATGGCTACACCTTC
>.|TRBJ2-1|.|TRBV7-2
CASSPQQNEQFF
TGTGCCAGCAGCCCCCAGCAAAATGAGCAGTTCTTC
>TRBD2|TRBJ2-1|.|TRBV7-9
CASSIGLAGDNEQFF
TGTGCCAGCAGCATTGGACTAGCGGGAGACAATGAGCAGTTCTTC
>.|TRBJ2-7|.|TRBV19
CASSLRGGEQYF
TGTGCCAGTAGCCTCAGGGGGGGCGAGCAGTACTTC
>TRBD1|TRBJ2-6|.|TRBV25-1
CASITTGTGGSGANVLTF
TGTGCCAGCATCACCACCGGGACAGGGGGGTCTGGGGCCAACGTCCTGACTTTC
>TRBD2|TRBJ2-1|.|TRBV5-5
CASSLELTSGRDEQFF
TGTGCCAGCAGCCTGGAGTTGACTAGCGGGAGGGATGAGCAGTTCTTC
>.|TRBJ2-7|once|TRBV21-1
CATHDSGNYEQYF
TGTGCCACCCACGACAGCGGGAACTACGAGCAGTACTTC
>TRBD1|TRBJ1-1|few|TRBV7-9
CAGQVPETGNTEAFF
TGTGCCGGACAGGTACCTGAGACGGGGAACACTGAAGCTTTCTTT
>TRBD1|TRBJ2-7|.|TRBV28
CASSVPDRPIHEQYF
TGTGCCAGCAGTGTTCCGGACAGGCCTATTCACGAGCAGTACTTC
>.|TRBJ1-1|.|TRBV28
CASSLTGGSDTEAFF
TGTGCCAGCAGTTTGACTGGCGGGAGCGACACTGAAGCTTTCTTT
>.|TRBJ2-1|once|TRBV19
CASSIGPLNNEQFF
TGTGCCAGTAGTATCGGGCCACTTAACAATGAGCAGTTCTTC
>.|TRBJ2-3|.|TRBV6-5
CASKKTGFRDTQYF
TGTGCCAGCAAAAAAACGGGATTTAGGGATACGCAGTATTTT
>.|TRBJ2-4|.|TRBV7-3
CASSSSGGNIQYF
TGTGCCAGCAGCTCCTCGGGCGGGAACATTCAGTACTTC
>.|TRBJ1-2|.|TRBV6-1
CASSDQGFYGYTF
TGTGCCAGCAGTGATCAGGGTTTCTATGGCTACACCTTC
>TRBD1|TRBJ1-1|.|TRBV7-2
CASSLAGGGGTEAFF
TGTGCCAGCAGCCTCGCAGGGGGAGGGGGCACTGAAGCTTTCTTT
>.|TRBJ1-5|.|TRBV10-3
CAISEWGVRQPQHF
TGTGCCATCAGTGAATGGGGAGTGAGGCAGCCCCAGCATTTT
>.|TRBJ2-5|few|TRBV28
CASSGGAGAQETQYF
TGTGCCAGCAGCGGCGGTGCTGGGGCACAAGAGACCCAGTACTTC
>.|TRBJ2-2|once|TRBV11-3
CASPTLPGVGTNTGELFF
TGTGCCAGCCCGACCCTGCCGGGAGTGGGGACGAACACCGGGGAGCTGTTTTTT
>.|TRBJ2-3|.|TRBV18
CASSPVRDSTDTQYF
TGTGCCAGCTCACCAGTCCGGGATTCCACAGATACGCAGTATTTT
>.|TRBJ2-3|.|TRBV7-3
CASSLIRAESDTQYF
TGTGCCAGCAGCTTAATAAGGGCCGAGTCAGATACGCAGTATTTT
>TRBD1|TRBJ2-2|.|TRBV5-4
CASSLALTGDRTGELFF
TGTGCCAGCAGCTTGGCCCTCACAGGGGATCGGACCGGGGAGCTGTTTTTT